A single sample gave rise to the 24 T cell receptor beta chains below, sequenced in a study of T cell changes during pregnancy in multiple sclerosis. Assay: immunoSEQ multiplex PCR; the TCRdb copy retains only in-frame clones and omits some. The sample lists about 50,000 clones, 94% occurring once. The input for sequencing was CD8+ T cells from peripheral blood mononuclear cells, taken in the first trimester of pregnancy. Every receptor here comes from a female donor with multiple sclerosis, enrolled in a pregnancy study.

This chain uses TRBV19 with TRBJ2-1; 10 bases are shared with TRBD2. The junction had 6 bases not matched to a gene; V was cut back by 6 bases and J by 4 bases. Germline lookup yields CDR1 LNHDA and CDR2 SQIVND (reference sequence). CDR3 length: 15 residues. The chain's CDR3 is CASRISGGIYNEQFF. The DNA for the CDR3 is TGTGCCAGTAGGATTAGCGGGGGGATATACAATGAGCAGTTCTTC.

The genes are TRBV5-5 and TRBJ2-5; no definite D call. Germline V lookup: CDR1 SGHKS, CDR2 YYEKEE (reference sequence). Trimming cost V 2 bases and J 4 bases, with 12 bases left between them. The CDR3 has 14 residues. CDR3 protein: CASSLFDNLETQYF. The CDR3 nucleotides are TGTGCCAGCAGCTTATTCGACAATCTAGAGACCCAGTACTTC.

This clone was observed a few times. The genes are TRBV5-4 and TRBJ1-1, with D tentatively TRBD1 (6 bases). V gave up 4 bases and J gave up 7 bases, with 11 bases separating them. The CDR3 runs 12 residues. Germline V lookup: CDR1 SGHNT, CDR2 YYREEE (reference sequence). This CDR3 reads CASSVDRFEAFF. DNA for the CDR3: TGTGCCAGCAGCGTGGACAGATTTGAAGCTTTCTTT.

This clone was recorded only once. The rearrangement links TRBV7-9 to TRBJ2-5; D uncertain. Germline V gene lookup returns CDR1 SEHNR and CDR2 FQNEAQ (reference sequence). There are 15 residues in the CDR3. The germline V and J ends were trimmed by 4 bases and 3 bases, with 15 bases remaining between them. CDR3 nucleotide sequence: TGTGCCAGCAGCTCACCCGGTGGCACAGAAGAGACCCAGTACTTC. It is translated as CASSSPGGTEETQYF.

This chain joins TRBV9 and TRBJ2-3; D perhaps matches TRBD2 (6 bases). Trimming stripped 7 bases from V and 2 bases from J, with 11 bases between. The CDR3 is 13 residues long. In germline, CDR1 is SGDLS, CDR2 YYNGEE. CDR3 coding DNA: TGTGCCAGCGCGGGACTTTTCACAGATACGCAGTATTTT. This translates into CASAGLFTDTQYF.

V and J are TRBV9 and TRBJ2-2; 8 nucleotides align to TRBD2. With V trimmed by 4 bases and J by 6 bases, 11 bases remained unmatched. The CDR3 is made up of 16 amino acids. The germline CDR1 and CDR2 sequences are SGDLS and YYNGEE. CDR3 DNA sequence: TGTGCCAGCAGCCTGCGGGGTAGCGGGGTCTCCGGGGAGCTGTTTTTT. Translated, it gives CASSLRGSGVSGELFF.

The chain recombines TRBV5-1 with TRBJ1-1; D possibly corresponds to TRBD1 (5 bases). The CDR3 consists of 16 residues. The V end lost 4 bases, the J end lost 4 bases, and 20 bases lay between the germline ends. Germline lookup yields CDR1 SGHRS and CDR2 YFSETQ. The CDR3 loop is CASSLSTRDGGTEAFF. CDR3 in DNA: TGCGCCAGCAGCCTATCTACCAGGGACGGGGGCACTGAAGCTTTCTTT.

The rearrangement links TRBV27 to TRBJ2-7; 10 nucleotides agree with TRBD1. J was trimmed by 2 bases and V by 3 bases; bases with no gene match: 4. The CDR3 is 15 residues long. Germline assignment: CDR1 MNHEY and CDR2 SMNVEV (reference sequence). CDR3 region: CASSFTGTGAYEQYF. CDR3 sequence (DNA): TGTGCCAGCAGTTTCACCGGGACAGGGGCCTACGAGCAGTACTTC.

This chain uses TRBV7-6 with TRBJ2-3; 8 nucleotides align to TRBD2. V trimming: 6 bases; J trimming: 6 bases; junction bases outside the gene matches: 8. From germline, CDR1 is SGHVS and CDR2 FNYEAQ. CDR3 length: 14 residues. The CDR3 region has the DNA TGTGCCAGCAGGTCCGGGGGGGAGGTGGATACGCAGTATTTT. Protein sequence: CASRSGGEVDTQYF.

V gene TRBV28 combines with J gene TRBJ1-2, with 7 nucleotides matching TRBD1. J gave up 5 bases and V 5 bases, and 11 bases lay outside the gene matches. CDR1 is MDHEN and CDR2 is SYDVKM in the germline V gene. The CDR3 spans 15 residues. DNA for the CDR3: TGTGCCAGCAGTGACGTAGAGGACAGGACTTATGGCTACACCTTC. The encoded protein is CASSDVEDRTYGYTF.

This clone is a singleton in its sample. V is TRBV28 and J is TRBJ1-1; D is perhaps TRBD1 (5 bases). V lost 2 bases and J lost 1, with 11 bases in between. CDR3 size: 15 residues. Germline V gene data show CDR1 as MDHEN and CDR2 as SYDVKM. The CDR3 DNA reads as TGTGCCAGCAGTTTAGACAGCCACCCGAACACTGAAGCTTTCTTT. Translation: CASSLDSHPNTEAFF. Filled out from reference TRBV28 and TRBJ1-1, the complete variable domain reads DVKVTQSSRYLVKRTGEKVFLECVQDMDHENMFWYRQDPGLGLRLIYFSYDVKMKEKGDIPEGYSVSREKKERFSLILESASTNQTSMYLCASSLDSHPNTEAFFGQGTRLTVV.

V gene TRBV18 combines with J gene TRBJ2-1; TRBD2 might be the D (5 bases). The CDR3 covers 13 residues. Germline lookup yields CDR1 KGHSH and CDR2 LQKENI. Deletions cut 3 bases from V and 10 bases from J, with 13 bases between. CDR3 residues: CASSPTGLDEQFF. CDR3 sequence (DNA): TGTGCCAGCTCACCGACGGGGTTGGACGAGCAGTTCTTC.

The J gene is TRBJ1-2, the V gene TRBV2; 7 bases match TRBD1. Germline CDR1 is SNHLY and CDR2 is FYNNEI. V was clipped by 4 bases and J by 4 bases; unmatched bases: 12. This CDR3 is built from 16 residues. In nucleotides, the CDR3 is TGTGCCAGCAGTGTCGGGATCAGGGGGGACAGCTATGGCTACACCTTC. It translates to CASSVGIRGDSYGYTF.

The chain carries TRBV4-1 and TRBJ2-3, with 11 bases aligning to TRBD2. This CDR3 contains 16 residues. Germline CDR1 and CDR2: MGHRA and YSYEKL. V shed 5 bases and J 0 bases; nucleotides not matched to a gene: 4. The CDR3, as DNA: TGCGCCAGCAGCTCCCGACTAGCGGGGAGCACAGATACGCAGTATTTT. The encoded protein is CASSSRLAGSTDTQYF.

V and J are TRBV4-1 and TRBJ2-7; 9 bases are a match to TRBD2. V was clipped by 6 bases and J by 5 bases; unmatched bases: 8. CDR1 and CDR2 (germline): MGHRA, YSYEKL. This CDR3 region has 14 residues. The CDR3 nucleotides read TGCGCCAGCAGACGGTTAGCGGGGGCCCACGAGCAGTACTTC. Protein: CASRRLAGAHEQYF.

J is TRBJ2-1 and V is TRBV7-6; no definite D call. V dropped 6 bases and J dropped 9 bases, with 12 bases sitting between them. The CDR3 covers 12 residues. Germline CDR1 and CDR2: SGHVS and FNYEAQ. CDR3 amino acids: CASRYGSSEQFF. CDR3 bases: TGTGCCAGCAGGTACGGGTCAAGTGAGCAGTTCTTC.

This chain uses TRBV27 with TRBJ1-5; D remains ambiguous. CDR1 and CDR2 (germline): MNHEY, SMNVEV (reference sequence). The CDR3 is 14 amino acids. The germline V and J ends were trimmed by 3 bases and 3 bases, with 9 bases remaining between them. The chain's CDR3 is CASSLAGDNQPQHF. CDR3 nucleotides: TGTGCCAGCAGTTTGGCCGGGGACAATCAGCCCCAGCATTTT.

The CDR3 bases are TGTGCCAGCAGGGACAGTAGTTATAGCAATCAGCCCCAGCATTTT. Translation: CASRDSSYSNQPQHF. This chain links TRBV6-5 with TRBJ1-5; weak D call: TRBD1 (6 bases). V lost 6 bases and J 0 bases, leaving 12 bases between the germline ends. The germline gives CDR1 MNHEY, CDR2 SVGAGI. The CDR3 consists of 15 residues.

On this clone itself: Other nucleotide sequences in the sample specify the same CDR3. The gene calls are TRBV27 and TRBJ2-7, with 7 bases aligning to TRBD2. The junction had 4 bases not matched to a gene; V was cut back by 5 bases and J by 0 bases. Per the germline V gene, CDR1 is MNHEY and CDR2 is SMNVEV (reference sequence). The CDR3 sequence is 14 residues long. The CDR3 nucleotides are TGTGCCAGCAGTCTACGCGGGGGCTCCTACGAGCAGTACTTC. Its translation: CASSLRGGSYEQYF.

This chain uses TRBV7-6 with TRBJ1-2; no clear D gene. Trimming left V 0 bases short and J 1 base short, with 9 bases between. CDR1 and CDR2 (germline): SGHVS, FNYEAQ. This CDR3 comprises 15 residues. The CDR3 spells CASSLALGDNYGYTF. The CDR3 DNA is TGTGCCAGCAGCTTAGCTTTGGGAGATAACTATGGCTACACCTTC.

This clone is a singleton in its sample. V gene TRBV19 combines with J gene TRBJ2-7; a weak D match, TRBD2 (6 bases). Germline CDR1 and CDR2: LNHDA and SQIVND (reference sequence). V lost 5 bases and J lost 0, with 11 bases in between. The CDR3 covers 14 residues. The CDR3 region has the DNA TGTGCCAGTAGTCTACAAGCGGGCTCCTACGAGCAGTACTTC. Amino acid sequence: CASSLQAGSYEQYF.

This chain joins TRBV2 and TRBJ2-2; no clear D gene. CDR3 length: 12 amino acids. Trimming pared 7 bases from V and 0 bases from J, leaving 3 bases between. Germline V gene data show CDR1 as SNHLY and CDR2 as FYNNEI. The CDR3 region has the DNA TGTGCCAGCAACTCGAACACCGGGGAGCTGTTTTTT. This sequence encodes CASNSNTGELFF.

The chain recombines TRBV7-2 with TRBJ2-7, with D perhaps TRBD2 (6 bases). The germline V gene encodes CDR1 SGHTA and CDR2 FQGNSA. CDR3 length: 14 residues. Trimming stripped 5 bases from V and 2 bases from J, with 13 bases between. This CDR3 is CASSPYGGTYEQYF. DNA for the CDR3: TGTGCCAGCAGCCCCTACGGGGGAACCTACGAGCAGTACTTC.

The CDR3 is CASSLGLALTGELFF. CDR3 nucleotide sequence: TGTGCCAGCAGCTTAGGACTAGCCCTTACCGGGGAGCTGTTTTTT. The J gene is TRBJ2-2, the V gene TRBV7-9; TRBD2 matches 7 bases. Germline CDR1 reads SEHNR; CDR2 reads FQNEAQ (reference sequence). The CDR3 runs to 15 residues. The J segment lost 5 bases and the V segment lost 1 base, leaving 4 bases of the junction unmatched.